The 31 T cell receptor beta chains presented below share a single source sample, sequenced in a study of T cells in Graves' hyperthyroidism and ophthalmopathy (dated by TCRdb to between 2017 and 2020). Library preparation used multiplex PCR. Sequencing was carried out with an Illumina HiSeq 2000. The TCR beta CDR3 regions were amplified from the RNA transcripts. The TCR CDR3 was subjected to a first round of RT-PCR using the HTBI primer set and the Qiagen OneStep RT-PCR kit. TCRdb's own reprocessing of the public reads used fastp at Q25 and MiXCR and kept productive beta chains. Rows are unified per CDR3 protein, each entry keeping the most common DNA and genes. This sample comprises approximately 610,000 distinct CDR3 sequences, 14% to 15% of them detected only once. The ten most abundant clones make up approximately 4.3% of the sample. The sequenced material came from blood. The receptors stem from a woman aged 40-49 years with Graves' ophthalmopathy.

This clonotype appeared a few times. This chain's CDR3 is CASSSIGQGARYGYTF. The CDR3, as DNA: TGTGCCAGCAGCTCCATTGGGCAGGGGGCAAGATATGGCTACACCTTC. The chain recombines TRBV11-2 with TRBJ1-2; 8 bases are a match to TRBD1. The CDR3 sequence is 16 residues long. Germline V gives CDR1 SGHAT, CDR2 FQNNGV. V lost 4 bases and J lost 5; bases outside the gene matches: 12.

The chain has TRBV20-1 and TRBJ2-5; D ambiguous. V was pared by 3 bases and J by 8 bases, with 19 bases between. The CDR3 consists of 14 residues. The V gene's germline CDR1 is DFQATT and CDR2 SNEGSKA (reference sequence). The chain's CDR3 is CSASLGGESETQYF. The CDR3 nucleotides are TGCAGTGCTAGTTTGGGCGGAGAAAGTGAAACCCAGTACTTC.

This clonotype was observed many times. The chain's CDR3 is CASSPRGSTYEQYF. Here the CDR3 DNA reads TGTGCCAGCAGCCCCCGAGGCAGTACCTACGAGCAGTACTTC. V usage is TRBV9 and J usage is TRBJ2-7; D gene ambiguous. Germline CDR1 is SGDLS and CDR2 is YYNGEE. V lost 4 bases, J lost 2 bases, and 13 bases lay in between. The CDR3 runs 14 residues.

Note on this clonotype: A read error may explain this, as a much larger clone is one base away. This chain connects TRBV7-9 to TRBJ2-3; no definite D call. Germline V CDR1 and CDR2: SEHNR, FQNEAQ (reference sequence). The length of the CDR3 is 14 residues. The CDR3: CASGLGPCTDTQYF. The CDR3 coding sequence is TGTGCCAGCGGCTTAGGGCCTTGCACAGATACGCAGTATTTT.

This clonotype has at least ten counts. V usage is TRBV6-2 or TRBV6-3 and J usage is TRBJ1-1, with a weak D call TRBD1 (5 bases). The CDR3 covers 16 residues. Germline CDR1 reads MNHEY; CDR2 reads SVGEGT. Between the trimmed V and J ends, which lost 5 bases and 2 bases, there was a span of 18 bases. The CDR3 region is CASSKSLTEYNTEAFF. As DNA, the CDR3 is TGTGCCAGCAGTAAATCATTGACAGAGTATAACACTGAAGCTTTCTTT.

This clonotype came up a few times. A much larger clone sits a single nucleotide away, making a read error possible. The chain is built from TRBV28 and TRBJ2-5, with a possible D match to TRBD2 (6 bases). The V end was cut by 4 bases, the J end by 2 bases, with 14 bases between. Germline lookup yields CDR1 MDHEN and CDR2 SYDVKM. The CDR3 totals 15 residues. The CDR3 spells CASSSKLASQETQYF. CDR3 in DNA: TGTGCCAGCAGTTCAAAACTAGCTTCTCAAGAGACCCAGTACTTC. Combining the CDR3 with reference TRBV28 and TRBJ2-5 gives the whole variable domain DVKVTQSSRYLVKRTGEKVFLECVQDMDHENMFWYRQDPGLGLRLIYFSYDVKMKEKGDIPEGYSVSREKKERFSLILESASTNQTSMYLCASSSKLASQETQYFGPGTRLLVL.

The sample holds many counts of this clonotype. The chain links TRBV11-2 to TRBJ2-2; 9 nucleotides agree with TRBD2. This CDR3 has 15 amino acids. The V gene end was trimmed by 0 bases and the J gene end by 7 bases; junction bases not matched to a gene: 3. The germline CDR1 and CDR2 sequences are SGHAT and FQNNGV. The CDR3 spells CASSLELAGVGELFF. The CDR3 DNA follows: TGTGCCAGCAGCTTAGAATTAGCGGGAGTCGGGGAGCTGTTTTTT.

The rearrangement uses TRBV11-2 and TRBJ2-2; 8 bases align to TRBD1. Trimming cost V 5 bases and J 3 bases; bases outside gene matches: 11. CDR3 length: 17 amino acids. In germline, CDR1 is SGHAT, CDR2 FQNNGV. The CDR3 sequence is CASSLNRGDSYTGELFF. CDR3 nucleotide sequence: TGTGCCAGCAGCCTCAACAGGGGGGACAGCTACACCGGGGAGCTGTTTTTT. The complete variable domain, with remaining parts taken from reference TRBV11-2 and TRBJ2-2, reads EAGVAQSPRYKIIEKRQSVAFWCNPISGHATLYWYQQILGQGPKLLIQFQNNGVVDDSQLPKDRFSAERLKGVDSTLKIQPAKLEDSAVYLCASSLNRGDSYTGELFFGEGSRLTVL.

The CDR3 DNA is TGCAGCGTTGAAGACCTCTGGAGCGAGCAGTACTTC. It codes for CSVEDLWSEQYF. J is TRBJ2-7 and V is TRBV29-1; D gene unclear. This CDR3 contains 12 residues. Germline values: CDR1 SQVTM, CDR2 ANQGSEA. With 0 bases removed from V and 6 bases from J, the gap between germline ends came to 9 bases.

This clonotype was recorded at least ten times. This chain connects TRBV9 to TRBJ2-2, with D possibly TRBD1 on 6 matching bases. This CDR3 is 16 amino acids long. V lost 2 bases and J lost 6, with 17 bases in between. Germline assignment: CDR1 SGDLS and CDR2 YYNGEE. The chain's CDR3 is CASSVSPSGVAGELFF. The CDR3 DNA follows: TGTGCCAGCAGCGTGAGCCCTTCAGGGGTCGCCGGGGAGCTGTTTTTT. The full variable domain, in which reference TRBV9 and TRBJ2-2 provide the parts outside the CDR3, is DSGVTQTPKHLITATGQRVTLRCSPRSGDLSVYWYQQSLDQGLQFLIQYYNGEERAKGNILERFSAQQFPDLHSELNLSSLELGDSALYFCASSVSPSGVAGELFFGEGSRLTVL.

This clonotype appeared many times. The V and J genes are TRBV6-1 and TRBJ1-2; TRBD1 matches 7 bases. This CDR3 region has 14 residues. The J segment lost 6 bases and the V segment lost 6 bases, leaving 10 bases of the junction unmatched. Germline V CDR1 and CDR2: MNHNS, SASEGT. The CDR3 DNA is TGTGCCAGCAGCCCGGGACAGTTGCACAATGGCTACACCTTC. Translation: CASSPGQLHNGYTF.

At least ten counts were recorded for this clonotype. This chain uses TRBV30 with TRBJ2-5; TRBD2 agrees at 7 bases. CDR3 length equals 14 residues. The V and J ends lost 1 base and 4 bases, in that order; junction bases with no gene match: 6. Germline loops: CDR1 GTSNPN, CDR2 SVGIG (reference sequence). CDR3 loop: CAWSGGGGGETQYF. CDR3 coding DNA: TGTGCCTGGAGTGGCGGGGGAGGAGGAGAGACCCAGTACTTC.

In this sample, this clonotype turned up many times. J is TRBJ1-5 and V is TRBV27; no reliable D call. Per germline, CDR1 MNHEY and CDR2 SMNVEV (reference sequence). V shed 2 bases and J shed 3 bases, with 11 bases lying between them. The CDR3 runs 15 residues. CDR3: CASSLLSFPNQPQHF. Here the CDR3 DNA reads TGTGCCAGCAGTTTACTCAGCTTCCCCAATCAGCCCCAGCATTTT.

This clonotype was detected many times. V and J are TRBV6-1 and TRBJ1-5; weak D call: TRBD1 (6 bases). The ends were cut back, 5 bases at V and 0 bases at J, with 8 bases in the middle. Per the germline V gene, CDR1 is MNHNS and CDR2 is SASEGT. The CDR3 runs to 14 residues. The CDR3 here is CASSRDNSNQPQHF. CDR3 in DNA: TGTGCCAGCAGTCGGGACAATAGCAATCAGCCCCAGCATTTT.

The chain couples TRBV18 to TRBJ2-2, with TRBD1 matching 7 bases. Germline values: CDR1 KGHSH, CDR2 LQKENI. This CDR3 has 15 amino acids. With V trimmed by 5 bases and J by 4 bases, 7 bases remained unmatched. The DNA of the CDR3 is TGTGCCAGCTCAGTGCGACAGGGTCTCACCGGGGAGCTGTTTTTT. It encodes CASSVRQGLTGELFF. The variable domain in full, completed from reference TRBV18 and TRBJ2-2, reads NAGVMQNPRHLVRRRGQEARLRCSPMKGHSHVYWYRQLPEEGLKFMVYLQKENIIDESGMPKERFSAEFPKEGPSILRIQQVVRGDSAAYFCASSVRQGLTGELFFGEGSRLTVL.

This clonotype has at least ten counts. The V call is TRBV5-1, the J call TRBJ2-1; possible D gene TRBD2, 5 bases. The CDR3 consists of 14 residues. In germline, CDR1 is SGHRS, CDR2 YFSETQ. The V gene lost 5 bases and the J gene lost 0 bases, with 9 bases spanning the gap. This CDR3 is CASRERSSYNEQFF. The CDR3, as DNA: TGCGCCAGCAGGGAGCGGAGCTCCTACAATGAGCAGTTCTTC.

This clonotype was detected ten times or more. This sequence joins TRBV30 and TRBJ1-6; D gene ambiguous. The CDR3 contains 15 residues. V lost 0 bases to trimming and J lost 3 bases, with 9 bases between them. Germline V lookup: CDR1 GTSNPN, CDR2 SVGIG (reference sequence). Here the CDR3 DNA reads TGTGCCTGGAGTGTACGGGCAGGCTATAATTCACCCCTCCACTTT. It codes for CAWSVRAGYNSPLHF.

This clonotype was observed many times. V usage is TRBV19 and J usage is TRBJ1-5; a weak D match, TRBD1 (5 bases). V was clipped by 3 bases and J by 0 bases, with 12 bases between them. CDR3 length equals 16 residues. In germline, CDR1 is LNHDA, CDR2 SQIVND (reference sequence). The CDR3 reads CASSIGRQYSNQPQHF. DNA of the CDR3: TGTGCCAGTAGTATTGGGAGACAGTATAGCAATCAGCCCCAGCATTTT.

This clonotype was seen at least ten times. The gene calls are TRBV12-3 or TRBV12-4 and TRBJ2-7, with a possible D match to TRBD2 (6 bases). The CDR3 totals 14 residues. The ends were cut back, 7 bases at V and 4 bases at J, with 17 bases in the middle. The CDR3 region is CASNPGLLAYEQYF. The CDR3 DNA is TGTGCCAGCAATCCGGGACTTCTCGCTTACGAGCAGTACTTC.

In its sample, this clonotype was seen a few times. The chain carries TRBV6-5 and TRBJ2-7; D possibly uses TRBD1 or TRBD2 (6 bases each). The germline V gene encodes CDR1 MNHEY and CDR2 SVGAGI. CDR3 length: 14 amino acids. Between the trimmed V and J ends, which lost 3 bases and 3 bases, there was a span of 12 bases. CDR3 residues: CASSYIQGGYEQYF. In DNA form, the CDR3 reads TGTGCCAGCAGTTATATACAGGGAGGCTACGAGCAGTACTTC.

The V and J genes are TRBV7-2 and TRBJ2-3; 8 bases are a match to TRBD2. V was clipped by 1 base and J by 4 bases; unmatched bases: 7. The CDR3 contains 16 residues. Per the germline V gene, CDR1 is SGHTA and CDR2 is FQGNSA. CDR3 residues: CASSLGRGVPADTQYF. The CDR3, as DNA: TGTGCCAGCAGCTTAGGGCGGGGGGTTCCAGCAGATACGCAGTATTTT.

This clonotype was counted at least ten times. The CDR3 region has the DNA TGTGCCAGCAGTCCGTCGGGACTAGCGGGAGTTTGGGAGACCCAGTACTTC. This translates into CASSPSGLAGVWETQYF. The chain combines TRBV27 with TRBJ2-5, with 14 nucleotides matching TRBD2. There are 17 residues in the CDR3. Germline CDR1 reads MNHEY; CDR2 reads SMNVEV (reference sequence). V trimming: 5 bases; J trimming: 5 bases; junction bases outside the gene matches: 10.

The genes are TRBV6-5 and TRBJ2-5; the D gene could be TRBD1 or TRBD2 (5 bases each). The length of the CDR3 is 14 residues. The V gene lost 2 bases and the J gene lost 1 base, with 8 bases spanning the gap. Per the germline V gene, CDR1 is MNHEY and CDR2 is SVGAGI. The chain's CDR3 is CASSYPGPQETQYF. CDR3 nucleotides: TGTGCCAGCAGTTACCCGGGGCCCCAAGAGACCCAGTACTTC.

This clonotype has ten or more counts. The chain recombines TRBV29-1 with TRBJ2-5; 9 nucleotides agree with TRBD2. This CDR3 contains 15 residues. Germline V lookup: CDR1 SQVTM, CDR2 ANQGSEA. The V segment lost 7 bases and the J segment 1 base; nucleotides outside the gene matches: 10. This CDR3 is CSAHLAGPSQETQYF. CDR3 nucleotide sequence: TGCAGCGCACACCTAGCGGGACCCTCCCAAGAGACCCAGTACTTC.

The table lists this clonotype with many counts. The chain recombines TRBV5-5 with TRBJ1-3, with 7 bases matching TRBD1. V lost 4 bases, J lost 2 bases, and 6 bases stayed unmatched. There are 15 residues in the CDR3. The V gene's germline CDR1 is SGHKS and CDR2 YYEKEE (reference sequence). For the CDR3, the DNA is TGTGCCAGCAGCCGACAGGGTGTCCCTGGAAACACCATATATTTT. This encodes CASSRQGVPGNTIYF.

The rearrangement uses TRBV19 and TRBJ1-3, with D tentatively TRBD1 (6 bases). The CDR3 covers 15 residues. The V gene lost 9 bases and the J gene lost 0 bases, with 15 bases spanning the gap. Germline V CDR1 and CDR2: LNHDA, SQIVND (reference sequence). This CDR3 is CASKGGLSSGNTIYF. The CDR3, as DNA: TGTGCCAGCAAGGGGGGCCTATCCTCTGGAAACACCATATATTTT.

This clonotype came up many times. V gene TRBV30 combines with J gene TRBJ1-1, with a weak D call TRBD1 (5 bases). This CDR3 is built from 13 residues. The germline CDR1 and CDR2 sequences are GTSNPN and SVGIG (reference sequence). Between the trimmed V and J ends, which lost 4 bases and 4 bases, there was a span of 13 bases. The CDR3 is CAWTWGRTTEAFF. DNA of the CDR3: TGTGCCTGGACCTGGGGACGGACCACTGAAGCTTTCTTT.

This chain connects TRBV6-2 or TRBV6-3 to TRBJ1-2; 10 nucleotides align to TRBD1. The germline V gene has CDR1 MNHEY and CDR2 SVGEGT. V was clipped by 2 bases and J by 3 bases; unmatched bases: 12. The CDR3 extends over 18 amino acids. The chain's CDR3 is CASSYGATGGPRYYGYTF. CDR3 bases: TGTGCCAGCAGTTACGGAGCGACAGGGGGCCCCAGATACTATGGCTACACCTTC.

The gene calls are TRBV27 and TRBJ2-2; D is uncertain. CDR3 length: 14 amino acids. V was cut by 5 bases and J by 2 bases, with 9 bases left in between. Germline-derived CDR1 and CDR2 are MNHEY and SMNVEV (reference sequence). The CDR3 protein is CASSRVQNTGELFF. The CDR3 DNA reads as TGTGCCAGCAGTCGGGTACAAAACACCGGGGAGCTGTTTTTT.

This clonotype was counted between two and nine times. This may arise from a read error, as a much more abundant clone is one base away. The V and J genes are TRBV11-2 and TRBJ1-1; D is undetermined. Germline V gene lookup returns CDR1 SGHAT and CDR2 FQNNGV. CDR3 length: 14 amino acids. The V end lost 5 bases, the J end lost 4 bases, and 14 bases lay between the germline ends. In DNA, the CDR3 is TGTGCCAGCAGCCTACCCATCCCGGGCACTGAAGCTTTCTTT. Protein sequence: CASSLPIPGTEAFF.

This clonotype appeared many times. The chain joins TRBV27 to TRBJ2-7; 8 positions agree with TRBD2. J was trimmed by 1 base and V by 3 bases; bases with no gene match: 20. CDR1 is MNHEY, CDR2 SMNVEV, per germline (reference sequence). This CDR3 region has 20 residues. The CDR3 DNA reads TGTGCCAGCAGTTTTTCCCTGACAGAAGCAGCGGGAGAGAAATCCTACGAGCAGTACTTC. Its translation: CASSFSLTEAAGEKSYEQYF.